The 12 T cell receptor beta chains below all came from one sample that was sequenced in a study of glioma-infiltrating T cells. The iRepertoire nested amplicon-rescue multiplex PCR amplified TCR alpha and beta CDR3s from RNA. From the multiplex PCR reads, TCRdb called clonotypes with MiXCR, one entry per CDR3 protein. The sample has fewer than 200,000 distinct CDR3 sequences, around 40% seen once. Input material: glioma tissue, nonneoplastic brain tissue, or PBMCs (not recorded which). The receptors here all came from a human donor with low-grade glioma or glioblastoma, undergoing nonglioma brain surgery, or in good health (not recorded which).

This clonotype occurred many times. This chain connects TRBV2 to TRBJ2-7; D is tentatively TRBD1 or TRBD2 (5 bases each). Germline V gene lookup returns CDR1 SNHLY and CDR2 FYNNEI. V gave up 4 bases and J gave up 5 bases, with 15 bases separating them. The CDR3 contains 14 residues. The CDR3 nucleotides read TGTGCCAGCAGTGGAGGGACCTCCAGAGACGAGCAGTACTTC. It translates to CASSGGTSRDEQYF.

This clonotype has a count of ten or more. J is TRBJ1-1 and V is TRBV6-1; 8 bases align to TRBD1. CDR1 and CDR2 (germline): MNHNS, SASEGT. This CDR3 contains 14 residues. The V segment lost 6 bases and the J segment 6 bases; nucleotides outside the gene matches: 9. The CDR3 bases are TGTGCCAGCAGAATACAGGGGGGTATAGCTGAAGCTTTCTTT. This translates into CASRIQGGIAEAFF.

This clonotype was seen at least ten times. This chain connects TRBV7-2 to TRBJ2-1, with D possibly matching TRBD1 (6 bases). The germline V gene encodes CDR1 SGHTA and CDR2 FQGNSA. The CDR3 totals 15 residues. With 1 base removed from V and 4 bases from J, the gap between germline ends came to 11 bases. CDR3 in DNA: TGTGCCAGCAGCTTAGTAAGGGGACAATACAATGAGCAGTTCTTC. Amino acid sequence: CASSLVRGQYNEQFF.

The V and J genes are TRBV18 and TRBJ2-5; TRBD1 matches 7 bases. The V and J ends lost 5 bases and 2 bases, in that order; junction bases with no gene match: 8. This CDR3 is built from 15 residues. Germline V CDR1 and CDR2: KGHSH, LQKENI. The CDR3 is CASSSTGSVQETQYF. For the CDR3, the DNA is TGTGCCAGCTCATCGACAGGGTCGGTACAAGAGACCCAGTACTTC.

In regard to this clonotype: A read error may be the cause here, since a much bigger clone is one base away. The chain uses TRBV20-1 and TRBJ2-1; D gene ambiguous. This CDR3 region has 14 residues. The germline CDR1 and CDR2 sequences are DFQATT and SNEGSKA (reference sequence). This CDR3 is CIAPRQPEYNEQFF. In nucleotides, the CDR3 is TGCATTGCTCCTAGACAACCCGAGTACAATGAGCAGTTCTTC.

Remarks on this clonotype: The missing conserved phenylalanine or tryptophan at the end of this CDR3 makes a read error likely. The V call is TRBV19, the J call TRBJ1-2, with D hard to call. V lost 5 bases and J lost 5, with 6 bases in between. Germline V gives CDR1 LNHDA, CDR2 SQIVND (reference sequence). The CDR3 covers 11 residues. This CDR3 reads CASSAGYGYTL. In DNA form, the CDR3 reads TGTGCCAGTAGTGCAGGATATGGCTACACCTTA.

The J gene is TRBJ2-7, the V gene TRBV20-1; D is unclear. Germline V CDR1 and CDR2: DFQATT, SNEGSKA (reference sequence). V was shortened by 3 bases and J by 6 bases, with 9 bases between the two germline ends. This CDR3 has 11 amino acids. The CDR3 here is CSASPVGEQYF. The DNA of the CDR3 is TGCAGTGCTAGTCCTGTAGGCGAGCAGTACTTC.

This clonotype was picked up a small number of times. The chain carries TRBV30 and TRBJ2-1, with D uncertain. This CDR3 spans 11 amino acids. Trimming took 3 bases from V and 2 from J, leaving 2 bases between them. CDR1 is GTSNPN, CDR2 SVGIG, per germline (reference sequence). As DNA, the CDR3 is TGTGCCTGGAGCCCCTACAATGAGCAGTTCTTC. Protein sequence: CAWSPYNEQFF.

The CDR3 nucleotides are TGCGCCAGCAGCTTTAGGCTAGCGGGAAACAATGAGCAGTTCTTC. Encoded protein: CASSFRLAGNNEQFF. The rearrangement joins TRBV5-1 to TRBJ2-1, with 9 bases identical to TRBD2. V lost 2 bases and J lost 5; bases outside the gene matches: 5. The CDR3 loop spans 15 amino acids. CDR1 is SGHRS, CDR2 YFSETQ, per germline.

CDR3 nucleotides: TGTGCCAGCAGCGTAGCTCCGACGCGAGACGAGCAGTACTTC. It codes for CASSVAPTRDEQYF. The chain carries TRBV9 and TRBJ2-7, with no clear D. The CDR3 sequence is 14 residues long. The germline CDR1 and CDR2 sequences are SGDLS and YYNGEE. Trimming took off 0 bases at V and 5 bases at J, with 12 bases between the two ends.

As concerns this clonotype: The conserved final phenylalanine or tryptophan is absent from the CDR3, which likely points to a read error. This chain uses TRBV20-1 with TRBJ2-1; D may be TRBD1 (6 bases). The CDR3 covers 14 residues. Germline lookup yields CDR1 DFQATT and CDR2 SNEGSKA (reference sequence). The ends were cut back, 4 bases at V and 12 bases at J, with 22 bases in the middle. The DNA of the CDR3 is TGCAGTGCTATACCAGGGGAAGTTGAGGCAGCGCAGTTCTTA. Protein sequence: CSAIPGEVEAAQFL.

V gene TRBV5-1 combines with J gene TRBJ2-1; 7 bases are a match to TRBD2. Germline V gene sequence: CDR1 SGHRS, CDR2 YFSETQ. This CDR3 has 16 amino acids. Trimming took 2 bases from V and 3 from J; bases not matched to a gene: 8. For the CDR3, the DNA is TGCGCCAGCAGCTTAGTAATAGCGGGTAACTACAATGAGCAGTTCTTC. Translation gives CASSLVIAGNYNEQFF.